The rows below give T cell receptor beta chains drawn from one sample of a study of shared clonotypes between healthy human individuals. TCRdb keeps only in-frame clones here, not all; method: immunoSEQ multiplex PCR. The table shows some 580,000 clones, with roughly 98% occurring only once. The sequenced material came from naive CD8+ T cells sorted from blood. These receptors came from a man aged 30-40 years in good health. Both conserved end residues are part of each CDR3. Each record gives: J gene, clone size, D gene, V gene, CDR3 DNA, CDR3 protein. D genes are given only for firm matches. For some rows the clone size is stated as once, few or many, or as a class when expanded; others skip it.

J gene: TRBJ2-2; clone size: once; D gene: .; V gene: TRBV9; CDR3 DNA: TGTGCCAGCAGCCCTCTGAACAATGCGAACACCGGGGAGCTGTTTTTT; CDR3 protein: CASSPLNNANTGELFF
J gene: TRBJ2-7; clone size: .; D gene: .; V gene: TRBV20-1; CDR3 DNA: TGCAGTGCTAGAGCAGGGCGAGAGCAGTACTTC; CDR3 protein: CSARAGREQYF
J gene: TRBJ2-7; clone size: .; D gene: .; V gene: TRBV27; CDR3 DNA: TGTGCCAGCAGTTTGGCTAGGGGCGCTGCCTACGAGCAGTACTTC; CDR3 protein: CASSLARGAAYEQYF
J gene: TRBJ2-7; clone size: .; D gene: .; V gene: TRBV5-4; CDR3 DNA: TGTGCCAGCAGCTTGGGACCGGGGGTTGACGAGCAGTACTTC; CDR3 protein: CASSLGPGVDEQYF
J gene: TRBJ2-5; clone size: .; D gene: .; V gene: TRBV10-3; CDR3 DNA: TGTGCCATCAGTGAGGTCCTTGACAGAGAGACCCAGTACTTC; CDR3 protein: CAISEVLDRETQYF
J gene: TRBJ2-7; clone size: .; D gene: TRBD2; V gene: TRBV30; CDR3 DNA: TGTGCCTGGACTAGCGGGAGGGCTGAGCAGTACTTC; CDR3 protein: CAWTSGRAEQYF
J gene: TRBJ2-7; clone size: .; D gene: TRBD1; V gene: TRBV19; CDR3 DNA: TGTGCCAGCCGGGGACAGTCGAGCTCCTACGAGCAGTACTTC; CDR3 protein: CASRGQSSSYEQYF
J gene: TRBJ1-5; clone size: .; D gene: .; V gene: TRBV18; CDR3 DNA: TGTGCCAGCTCCCTTGACAGTCTCAATCAGCCCCAGCATTTT; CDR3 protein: CASSLDSLNQPQHF
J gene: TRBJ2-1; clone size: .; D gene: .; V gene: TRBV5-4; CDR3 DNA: TGTGCCAGCAGCTTAAGCCCCGGGACCCAGGTCCATGAGCAGTTCTTC; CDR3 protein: CASSLSPGTQVHEQFF
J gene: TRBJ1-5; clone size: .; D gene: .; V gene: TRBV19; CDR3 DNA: TGTGCCAGTAGTATATTGACACCTAGCAATCAGCCCCAGCATTTT; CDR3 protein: CASSILTPSNQPQHF
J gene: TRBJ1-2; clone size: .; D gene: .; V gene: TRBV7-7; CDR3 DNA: TGTGCTAGCAGCCGGGGTGTTTCTAACTATGGCTACACCTTC; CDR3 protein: CASSRGVSNYGYTF
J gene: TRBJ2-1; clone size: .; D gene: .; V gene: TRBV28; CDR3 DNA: TGTGCCAGCAGTTTGTCCCCAGGGTTCAATGAGCAGTTCTTC; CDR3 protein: CASSLSPGFNEQFF
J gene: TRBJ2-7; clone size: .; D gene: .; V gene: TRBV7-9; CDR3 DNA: TGTGCCAGCAGCTTGGCCCAATCGGACGAGCAGTACTTC; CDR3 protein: CASSLAQSDEQYF
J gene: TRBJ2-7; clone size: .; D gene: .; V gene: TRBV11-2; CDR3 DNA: TGTGCCAGCAGCTTCGACAGCTCCTACGAGCAGTACTTC; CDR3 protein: CASSFDSSYEQYF
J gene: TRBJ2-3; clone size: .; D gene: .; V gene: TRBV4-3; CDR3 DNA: TGCGCCAGCAGCCAAGACGGCGGTATTGGCACAGATACGCAGTATTTT; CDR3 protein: CASSQDGGIGTDTQYF
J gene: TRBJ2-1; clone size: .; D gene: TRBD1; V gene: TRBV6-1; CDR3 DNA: TGTGCCAGCATCTATCGGGACAGGGGCCACAATGAGCAGTTCTTC; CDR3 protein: CASIYRDRGHNEQFF
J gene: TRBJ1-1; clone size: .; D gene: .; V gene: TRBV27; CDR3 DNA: TGTGCCAGCAGTTTAGGAGAGAACACTGAAGCTTTCTTT; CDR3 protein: CASSLGENTEAFF
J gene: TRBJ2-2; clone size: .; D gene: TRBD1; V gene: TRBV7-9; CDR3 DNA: TGTGCCAGCAGCCCCCGGACAGGGGGCACGGTCGGGGAGCTGTTTTTT; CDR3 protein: CASSPRTGGTVGELFF
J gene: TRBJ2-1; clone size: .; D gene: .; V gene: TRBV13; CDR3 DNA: TGTGCCAGCAGCTTGGTGAATGCGGGATTCAATGAGCAGTTCTTC; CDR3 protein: CASSLVNAGFNEQFF
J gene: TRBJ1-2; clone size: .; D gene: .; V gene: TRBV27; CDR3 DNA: TGTGCCAGCAGTTTAACAGGCCGTGGCTATGGCTACACCTTC; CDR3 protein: CASSLTGRGYGYTF
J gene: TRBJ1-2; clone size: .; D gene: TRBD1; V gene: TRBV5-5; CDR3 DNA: TGTGCCAGCAGCTTGACGGACAGGGTGTACGGCTACACCTTC; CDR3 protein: CASSLTDRVYGYTF
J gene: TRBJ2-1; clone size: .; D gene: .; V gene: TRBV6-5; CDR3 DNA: TGTGCCAGCAGTTATGGGACTGCCTACAATGAGCAGTTCTTC; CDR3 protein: CASSYGTAYNEQFF
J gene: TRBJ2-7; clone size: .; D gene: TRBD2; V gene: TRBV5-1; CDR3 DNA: TGCGCCAGCAGCTCCGGGACTAGCGGTCTAATCTCCTACGAGCAGTACTTC; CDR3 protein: CASSSGTSGLISYEQYF
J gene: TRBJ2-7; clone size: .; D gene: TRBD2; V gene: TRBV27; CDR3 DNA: TGTGCCAGCAGACCTAGCGGGGGAATGAACTACGAGCAGTACTTC; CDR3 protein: CASRPSGGMNYEQYF
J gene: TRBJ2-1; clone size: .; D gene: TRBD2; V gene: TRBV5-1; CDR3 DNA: TGCGCCAGCAGCCCGGGGACTAGCGCTTACAATGAGCAGTTCTTC; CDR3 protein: CASSPGTSAYNEQFF
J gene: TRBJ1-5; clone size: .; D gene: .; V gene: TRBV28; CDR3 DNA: TGTGCCAGCAGCCGACGTTTCAGTGTTCAGCCCCAGCATTTT; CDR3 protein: CASSRRFSVQPQHF
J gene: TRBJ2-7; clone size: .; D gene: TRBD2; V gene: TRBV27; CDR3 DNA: TGTGCCAGCAGTACCCTTGGAGCGGGAGGGTACGAGCAGTACTTC; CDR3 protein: CASSTLGAGGYEQYF
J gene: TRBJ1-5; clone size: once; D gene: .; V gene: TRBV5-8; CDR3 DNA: TGTGCCAGCAGCTTAAATCAGCCCCAGCATTTT; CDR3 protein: CASSLNQPQHF
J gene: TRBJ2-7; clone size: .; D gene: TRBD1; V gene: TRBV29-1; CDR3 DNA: TGCAGCGTTGAAGATCTCCGACAGGGAGTTTTGGAGCAGTACTTC; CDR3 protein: CSVEDLRQGVLEQYF
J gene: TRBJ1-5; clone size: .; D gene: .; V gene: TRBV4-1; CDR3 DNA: TGCGCCAGCAGCCAAGAATTAGGGGTTAGCAATCAGCCCCAGCATTTT; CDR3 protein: CASSQELGVSNQPQHF
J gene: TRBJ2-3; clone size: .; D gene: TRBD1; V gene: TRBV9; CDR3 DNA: TGTGCCAGCAGCCCTGGGACAGGGGGTTACACAGATACGCAGTATTTT; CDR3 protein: CASSPGTGGYTDTQYF
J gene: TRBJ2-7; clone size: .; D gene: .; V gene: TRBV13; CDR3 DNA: TGTGCCAGCAGCTTACCCCCAGGGAGAGGTCTGTACGAGCAGTACTTC; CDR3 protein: CASSLPPGRGLYEQYF
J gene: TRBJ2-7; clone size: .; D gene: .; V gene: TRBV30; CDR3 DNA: TGTGCCTGGAATCAGGGATTCAACGAGCAGTACTTC; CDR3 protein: CAWNQGFNEQYF
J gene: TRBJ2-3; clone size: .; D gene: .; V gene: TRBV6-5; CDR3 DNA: TGTGCCAGCAGTTACAGCCCCTCTGATACGCAGTATTTT; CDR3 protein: CASSYSPSDTQYF
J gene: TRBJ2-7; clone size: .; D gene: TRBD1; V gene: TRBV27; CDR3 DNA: TGTGCCAGCAGTCCGCAGGGGGACTACGAGCAGTACTTC; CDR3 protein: CASSPQGDYEQYF
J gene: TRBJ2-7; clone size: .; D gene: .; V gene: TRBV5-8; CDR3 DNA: TGTGCCAGCAGCTTGGAAGAGTACGAGCAGTACTTC; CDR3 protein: CASSLEEYEQYF
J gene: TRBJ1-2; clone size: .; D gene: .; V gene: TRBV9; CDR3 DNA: TGTGCCAGCAGCGTAGTGGTAGGGCATGGCTACACCTTC; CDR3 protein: CASSVVVGHGYTF
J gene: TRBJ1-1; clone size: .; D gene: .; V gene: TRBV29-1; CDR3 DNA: TGCAGCGGGGGGTCCGGGCCCACTGAAGCTTTCTTT; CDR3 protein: CSGGSGPTEAFF
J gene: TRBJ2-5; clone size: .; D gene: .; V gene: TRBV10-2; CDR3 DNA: TGCGCCAGCAGCCTCAAAAGGGCTGGGGAGACCCAGTACTTC; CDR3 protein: CASSLKRAGETQYF
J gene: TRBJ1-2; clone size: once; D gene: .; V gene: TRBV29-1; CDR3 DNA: TGCAGCGTTGCCGAATATGGCTACACCTTC; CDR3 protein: CSVAEYGYTF
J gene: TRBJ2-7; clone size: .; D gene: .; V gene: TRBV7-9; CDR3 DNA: TGTGCCAGCAGCGATGCCTTCTACGAGCAGTACTTC; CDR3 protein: CASSDAFYEQYF
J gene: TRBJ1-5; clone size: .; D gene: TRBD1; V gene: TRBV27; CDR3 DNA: TGTGCCAGCTCCTTTGAAGGGGGCGGGAATCAGCCCCAGCATTTT; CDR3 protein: CASSFEGGGNQPQHF
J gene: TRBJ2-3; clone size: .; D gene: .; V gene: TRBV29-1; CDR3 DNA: TGCAGCGTTGAGGGCCCGCTAGATACGCAGTATTTT; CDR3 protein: CSVEGPLDTQYF
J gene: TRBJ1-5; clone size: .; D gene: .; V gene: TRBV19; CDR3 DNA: TGTGCCAGTAGTACCCTGGGCAATCAGCCCCAGCATTTT; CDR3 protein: CASSTLGNQPQHF
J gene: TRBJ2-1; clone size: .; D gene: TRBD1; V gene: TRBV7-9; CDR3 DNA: TGTGCCAGCAGCTCCCGGGACAGGGCCGAGAGCTCCTACAATGAGCAGTTCTTC; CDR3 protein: CASSSRDRAESSYNEQFF
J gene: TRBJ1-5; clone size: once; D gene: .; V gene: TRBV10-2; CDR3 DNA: TGCGCCAGCAGTGAGTCAGGGTTAGGGCCTGGTCATCAGCCCCAGCATTTT; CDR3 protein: CASSESGLGPGHQPQHF
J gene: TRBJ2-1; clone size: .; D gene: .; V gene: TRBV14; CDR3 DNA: TGTGCCAGCCAAAGAGCGCAGGGAGGCTACAATGAGCAGTTCTTC; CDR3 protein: CASQRAQGGYNEQFF
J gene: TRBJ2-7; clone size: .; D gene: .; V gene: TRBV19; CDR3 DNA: TGTGCCAGTAGTAGCGAAGGGACTGTCGAGCAGTACTTC; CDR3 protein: CASSSEGTVEQYF
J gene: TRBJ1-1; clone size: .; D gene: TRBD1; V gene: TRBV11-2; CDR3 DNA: TGTGCCAGCAGTAGAGCAGGTGACAGGGCGGCTGAAGCTTTCTTT; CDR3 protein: CASSRAGDRAAEAFF
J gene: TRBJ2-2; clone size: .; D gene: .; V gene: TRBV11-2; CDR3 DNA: TGTGCCAGCAGCTTATTGATCAGGCGAGCGAACACCGGGGAGCTGTTTTTT; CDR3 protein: CASSLLIRRANTGELFF
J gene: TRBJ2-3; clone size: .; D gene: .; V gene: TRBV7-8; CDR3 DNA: TGTGACAGCAGAAAAAGGGCGGGCAATACGCAGTATTTT; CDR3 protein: CDSRKRAGNTQYF
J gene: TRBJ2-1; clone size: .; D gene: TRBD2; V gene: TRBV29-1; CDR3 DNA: TGCAGCGTTGAAGATATCCGAGCGGGAGGGCTTAATGAGCAGTTCTTC; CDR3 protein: CSVEDIRAGGLNEQFF
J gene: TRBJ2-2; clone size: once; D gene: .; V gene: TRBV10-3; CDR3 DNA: TGTGCCATCAGTGGTCGAGGGGACACCGGGGAGCTGTTTTTT; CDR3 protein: CAISGRGDTGELFF
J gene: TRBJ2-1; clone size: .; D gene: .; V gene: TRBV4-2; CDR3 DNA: TGTGCCAGCAGCCCAGCCAAGATGACCTACAATGAGCAGTTCTTC; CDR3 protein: CASSPAKMTYNEQFF
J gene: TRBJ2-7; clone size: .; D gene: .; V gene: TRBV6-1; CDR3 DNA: TGTGCCAGCAGTGAAGAACTGGGAAGCTCCTACGAGCAGTACTTC; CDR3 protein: CASSEELGSSYEQYF
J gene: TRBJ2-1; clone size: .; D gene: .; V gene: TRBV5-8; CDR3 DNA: TGTGCCAGCAGAGAAGCGGTTCTCTCCTACAATGAGCAGTTCTTC; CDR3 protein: CASREAVLSYNEQFF
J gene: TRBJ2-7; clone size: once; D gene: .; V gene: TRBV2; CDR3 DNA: TGTGCCACCAGAGTCCCGGACTACGAGCAGTACTTC; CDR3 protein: CATRVPDYEQYF
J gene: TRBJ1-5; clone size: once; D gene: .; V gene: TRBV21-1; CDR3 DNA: TGTGCCCTTACCCAGGGGTTCAATCAGCCCCAGCATTTT; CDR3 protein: CALTQGFNQPQHF
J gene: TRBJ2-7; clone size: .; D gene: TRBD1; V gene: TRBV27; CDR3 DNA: TGTGCCAGCAGTGTGGACAGGGGGCCCTACGAGCAGTACTTC; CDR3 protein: CASSVDRGPYEQYF
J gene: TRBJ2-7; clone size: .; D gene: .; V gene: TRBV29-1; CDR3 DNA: TGCAGCGTTTCAGGGTACCTCTACGAGCAGTACTTC; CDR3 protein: CSVSGYLYEQYF